A few counts support the clone carrying this TCR beta chain. Its antigen remains unidentified. The V gene's germline CDR1 is LGHDT and CDR2 YNNKEL (reference sequence). Trimming stripped 4 bases from V and 0 bases from J, with 11 bases between. The length of the CDR3 is 15 residues. Stored at -80 C, 2 million PBMCs were the source of the unsorted libraries. Synthesis of cDNA was accomplished via 5'RACE employing 10-nucleotide random UMIs. Sequencing of 15-18 subjects in each run yielded over 160 million TCR-beta sequences. Each CDR3 protein is one row after TCRdb ran MiXCR on the 5' RACE reads. Counted here are about 55,000 distinct CDR3 sequences, around 4% occurring once; the ten biggest clones make up 1.5% to 2%. The data were obtained in a study of neurological immune-mediated disorders. Study-wide points: It was the repertoires of 18 of 34 multiple sclerosis patients that phylogenetic grouping placed in one related-CDR3 cluster, which is a possible signature.

This sequence originates from a man under 40 with multiple sclerosis. The V and J genes are TRBV3-1 and TRBJ2-3, with D uncertain. Sequencing was done on a sample of PBMCs. CDR3 DNA sequence: TGTGCCAGCAGCCCCACAGTGACTAGCACAGATACGCAGTATTTT. This gives the protein CASSPTVTSTDTQYF.